The 6 T cell receptor beta chains in this list originate from one sample, sequenced in a study of siplizumab effects on memory and regulatory T cells. Here immunoSEQ multiplex PCR was the method, and the copy in TCRdb shows in-frame clones only, minus some. The sample holds more than 75,000 clones, roughly 96% seen once. Sequencing was performed on naive CD4+ T cells sorted from blood. All receptors derive from a human donor in good health.

The chain joins TRBV2 to TRBJ1-6; 10 nucleotides agree with TRBD1. This CDR3 contains 15 residues. The V and J ends lost 6 bases and 7 bases, in that order; junction bases with no gene match: 6. Germline V gives CDR1 SNHLY, CDR2 FYNNEI. This CDR3 reads CASRRQGAGNSPLHF. The CDR3 DNA reads TGTGCCAGCAGAAGACAGGGGGCTGGGAATTCACCCCTCCACTTT.

This sequence joins TRBV7-3 and TRBJ2-1; 9 bases align to TRBD2. CDR1 is SGHTA, CDR2 FQGTGA, per germline. With 5 bases clipped from V and 10 bases from J, the junction kept 6 bases outside the gene matches. The CDR3 runs 13 residues. CDR3 sequence reads: CASSVYSGGEQFF. In nucleotides, the CDR3 is TGTGCCAGCAGCGTATATAGCGGGGGCGAGCAGTTCTTC.

The V and J genes are TRBV18 and TRBJ2-5; the D is unclear. CDR3 length: 10 residues. Germline CDR1 KGHSH, CDR2 LQKENI. The germline V and J ends were trimmed by 6 bases and 1 base, with 0 bases remaining between them. CDR3: CASSQETQYF. The CDR3 DNA reads as TGTGCCAGCTCCCAAGAGACCCAGTACTTC.

The chain recombines TRBV7-3 with TRBJ2-3, with TRBD2 identical over 9 bases. CDR1 and CDR2 from the germline V gene are SGHTA and FQGTGA. The CDR3 sequence is 16 residues long. The V segment lost 5 bases and the J segment 3 bases; nucleotides outside the gene matches: 9. This chain's CDR3 is CASSPRGGGGTDTQYF. CDR3 nucleotides: TGTGCCAGCAGCCCGCGGGGGGGCGGTGGTACAGATACGCAGTATTTT.

This chain joins TRBV5-1 and TRBJ1-5, with D unclear. The CDR3 extends over 13 amino acids. Germline CDR1 and CDR2: SGHRS and YFSETQ. Deletions cut 4 bases from V and 3 bases from J, with 8 bases between. The CDR3 sequence: CASSAQVNQPQHF. The CDR3 DNA sequence: TGCGCCAGCAGCGCCCAAGTCAATCAGCCCCAGCATTTT.

V usage is TRBV30 and J usage is TRBJ1-2; D remains unclear. This CDR3 is built from 14 residues. Trimming took off 0 bases at V and 8 bases at J, with 16 bases between the two ends. Germline CDR1 GTSNPN, CDR2 SVGIG (reference sequence). CDR3 in amino acids: CAWSVFRPPWGYTF. CDR3 in DNA: TGTGCCTGGAGTGTATTTCGGCCCCCTTGGGGCTACACCTTC. Drawing the rest from reference TRBV30 and TRBJ1-2, the complete variable domain is SQTIHQWPATLVQPVGSPLSLECTVEGTSNPNLYWYRQAAGRGLQLLFYSVGIGQISSEVPQNLSASRPQDRQFILSSKKLLLSDSGFYLCAWSVFRPPWGYTFGSGTRLTVV.